The 18 T cell receptor beta chains presented below share a single source sample, sequenced in a study of blood T cell repertoires in COVID-19. Sequencing used immunoSEQ multiplex PCR; TCRdb keeps in-frame clones, though not all of them. The table shows approximately 35,000 clones, with nearly 80% occurring only once. The specimen was peripheral blood. These receptors originate from a man older than 75 with acute or convalescent COVID-19.

This clone was detected only a few times. The chain links TRBV9 to TRBJ2-5; 13 bases align to TRBD2. The CDR3 covers 15 residues. Germline loops: CDR1 SGDLS, CDR2 YYNGEE. J was trimmed by 5 bases and V by 3 bases; bases with no gene match: 4. CDR3 bases: TGTGCCAGCAGCGAGGGACTAGCGGGATATGAGACCCAGTACTTC. Translating it yields CASSEGLAGYETQYF.

This chain joins TRBV5-1 and TRBJ1-1; the match to TRBD1 covers 8 bases. CDR3 length equals 14 residues. Per the germline V gene, CDR1 is SGHRS and CDR2 is YFSETQ. The trim removed 5 bases at V and 3 bases at J, leaving 6 bases unmatched. As DNA, the CDR3 is TGCGCCAGCAGTGTGACAGGGGCGGACACTGAAGCTTTCTTT. This gives the protein CASSVTGADTEAFF.

The rearrangement uses TRBV28 and TRBJ1-1, with a possible D match to TRBD1 (5 bases). Between the trimmed V and J ends, which lost 6 bases and 8 bases, there was a span of 16 bases. The CDR3 is 13 residues long. The germline CDR1 and CDR2 sequences are MDHEN and SYDVKM. DNA for the CDR3: TGTGCCAGCAGGCTCGGAGGGCGGGACGAAGCTTTCTTT. It yields the protein CASRLGGRDEAFF.

The chain couples TRBV10-3 to TRBJ2-5; maybe TRBD2 (6 bases). Trimming took off 4 bases at V and 5 bases at J, with 14 bases between the two ends. CDR1 ENHRY and CDR2 SYGVKD come from the germline V gene. The CDR3 runs 14 residues. The chain's CDR3 is CAISGKGRGETQYF. CDR3 DNA: TGTGCCATCAGTGGGAAGGGCCGGGGGGAGACCCAGTACTTC.

This clone was observed a few times. This chain joins TRBV3-1 (or the pseudogene TRBV3-2) and TRBJ2-3; the match to TRBD2 covers 14 bases. V gave up 2 bases and J gave up 0 bases; unmatched junction bases: 19. Per germline, CDR1 LGHDT and CDR2 YNNKEL (reference sequence). This CDR3 region has 23 residues. CDR3 nucleotide sequence: TGTGCCAGCAGCCAACGCTATTATGGAGCCGGGACTAGCGGGAGTGCTAGCACAGATACGCAGTATTTT. Translated: CASSQRYYGAGTSGSASTDTQYF.

V is TRBV7-9 and J is TRBJ1-4; tentative D call: TRBD1 (6 bases). The germline V gene has CDR1 SEHNR and CDR2 FQNEAQ (reference sequence). V dropped 4 bases and J dropped 8 bases, with 11 bases sitting between them. The CDR3 sequence is 13 residues long. The DNA for the CDR3 is TGTGCCAGCAGCTCCGGACAGTTCGAAAAACTGTTTTTT. Its protein is CASSSGQFEKLFF.

This clone was recorded many times. The chain recombines TRBV13 with TRBJ1-4; the D is unclear. The length of the CDR3 is 17 residues. Trimming removed 0 bases at V and 0 bases at J, with 11 bases between. Germline V gives CDR1 PRHDT, CDR2 FYEKMQ (reference sequence). In nucleotides, the CDR3 is TGTGCCAGCAGCTTAGGTGCAGTTGGAGCAACTAATGAAAAACTGTTTTTT. Translated: CASSLGAVGATNEKLFF.

The V and J genes are TRBV30 and TRBJ1-4; 8 nucleotides align to TRBD1. CDR1 and CDR2 from the germline V gene are GTSNPN and SVGIG (reference sequence). The V segment lost 3 bases and the J segment 6 bases; nucleotides outside the gene matches: 3. This CDR3 is 13 amino acids long. CDR3 protein: CAWRGTGHEKLFF. CDR3 coding DNA: TGTGCCTGGAGGGGGACAGGCCATGAAAAACTGTTTTTT.

The V call is TRBV30, the J call TRBJ1-3; 7 nucleotides align to TRBD1. V shed 0 bases and J 0 bases; nucleotides not matched to a gene: 2. Germline V gene sequence: CDR1 GTSNPN, CDR2 SVGIG (reference sequence). The CDR3 consists of 15 residues. CDR3 region: CAWSVGGSSGNTIYF. The CDR3 DNA reads TGTGCCTGGAGTGTAGGGGGCAGCTCTGGAAACACCATATATTTT.

The rearrangement uses TRBV7-2 and TRBJ2-5, with 9 bases that match TRBD2. Germline CDR1 is SGHTA and CDR2 is FQGNSA. J was trimmed by 5 bases and V by 0 bases; bases with no gene match: 7. The CDR3 is 16 amino acids. CDR3 sequence: CASSLAAGGPRETQYF. The CDR3 DNA is TGTGCCAGCAGCTTAGCGGCGGGAGGGCCGCGGGAGACCCAGTACTTC.

On this clone: The junction does not match germline at one end; this may be a read error. The chain is built from TRBV7-2 and TRBJ2-7; 14 bases map to TRBD2. Germline V lookup: CDR1 SGHTA, CDR2 FQGNSA. The CDR3 has 12 residues. CDR3 in amino acids: CASSPGLAGVKF. The CDR3 nucleotides read TGTGCCAGCAGCCCGGGACTAGCGGGAGTTAAATTC. The full variable domain, completed using reference TRBV7-2 and TRBJ2-7, is GAGVSQSPSNKVTEKGKDVELRCDPISGHTALYWYRQSLGQGLEFLIYFQGNSAPDKSGLPSDRFSAERTGGSVSTLTIQRTQQEDSAVYLCASSPGLAGVKFGPGTRLTVT.

The chain couples TRBV30 to TRBJ1-5; D remains ambiguous. V gave up 0 bases and J gave up 10 bases, with 22 bases separating them. This CDR3 region has 16 residues. Germline V gene lookup returns CDR1 GTSNPN and CDR2 SVGIG (reference sequence). The CDR3 coding sequence is TGTGCCTGGAGTGTAGCTGGTGGCGGGAGAATCAGCCCCCAGCATTTT. This translates into CAWSVAGGGRISPQHF.

The rearrangement uses TRBV2 and TRBJ1-5, with TRBD1 matching over 10 bases. The J segment lost 0 bases and the V segment lost 4 bases, leaving 6 bases of the junction unmatched. Germline CDR1 reads SNHLY; CDR2 reads FYNNEI. The CDR3 runs 17 residues. CDR3 region: CASSGGQGSFSNQPQHF. The CDR3 DNA reads TGTGCCAGCAGTGGGGGACAGGGGTCTTTTAGCAATCAGCCCCAGCATTTT.

The chain employs TRBV3-1 (or the pseudogene TRBV3-2) and TRBJ1-3; D is uncertain. Trimming pared 2 bases from V and 3 bases from J, leaving 11 bases between. Germline CDR1 reads LGHDT; CDR2 reads YNNKEL (reference sequence). This CDR3 has 15 amino acids. In DNA, the CDR3 is TGTGCCAGCAGCCAAAGACGGGCGGGTGGAAACACCATATATTTT. Translating gives CASSQRRAGGNTIYF.

The chain carries TRBV11-1 and TRBJ2-3; 7 nucleotides align to TRBD1. The CDR3 loop spans 15 amino acids. The V gene end was trimmed by 3 bases and the J gene end by 0 bases; junction bases not matched to a gene: 3. Germline loops: CDR1 SGHAT, CDR2 FQDESV (reference sequence). The CDR3 sequence: CASSFDRASTDTQYF. The CDR3 DNA sequence: TGTGCCAGCAGCTTCGACAGGGCCAGCACAGATACGCAGTATTTT.

The chain is built from TRBV6-2 or TRBV6-3 and TRBJ2-7; 10 bases map to TRBD1. Germline V gives CDR1 MNHEY, CDR2 SVGEGT. J gave up 4 bases and V 0 bases, and 3 bases lay outside the gene matches. The CDR3 consists of 15 residues. The CDR3 sequence: CASSYSDRGLYEQYF. CDR3 in DNA: TGTGCCAGCAGTTACTCGGACAGGGGGTTGTACGAGCAGTACTTC.

The V gene is TRBV7-2, the J gene TRBJ2-7, with TRBD1 matching over 9 bases. CDR1 is SGHTA and CDR2 is FQGNSA in the germline V gene. V gave up 2 bases and J gave up 7 bases; unmatched junction bases: 6. CDR3 length: 14 residues. CDR3 bases: TGTGCCAGCAGCTTATCACAGGGGGCACGAGAGCAGTACTTC. As protein: CASSLSQGAREQYF. Complete variable domain (other parts from reference TRBV7-2 and TRBJ2-7): GAGVSQSPSNKVTEKGKDVELRCDPISGHTALYWYRQSLGQGLEFLIYFQGNSAPDKSGLPSDRFSAERTGGSVSTLTIQRTQQEDSAVYLCASSLSQGAREQYFGPGTRLTVT.

This clone is termed medium-sized. The sample contains more than one DNA sequence encoding this CDR3. The rearrangement uses TRBV14 and TRBJ2-3, with D perhaps TRBD2 (5 bases). The germline V gene has CDR1 SGHDN and CDR2 FVKESK. This CDR3 region has 14 residues. The V and J ends lost 4 bases and 2 bases respectively, with 10 bases between them. The CDR3 sequence is CASSLTRHTDTQYF. DNA for the CDR3: TGTGCCAGCAGCCTCACTAGGCACACAGATACGCAGTATTTT.